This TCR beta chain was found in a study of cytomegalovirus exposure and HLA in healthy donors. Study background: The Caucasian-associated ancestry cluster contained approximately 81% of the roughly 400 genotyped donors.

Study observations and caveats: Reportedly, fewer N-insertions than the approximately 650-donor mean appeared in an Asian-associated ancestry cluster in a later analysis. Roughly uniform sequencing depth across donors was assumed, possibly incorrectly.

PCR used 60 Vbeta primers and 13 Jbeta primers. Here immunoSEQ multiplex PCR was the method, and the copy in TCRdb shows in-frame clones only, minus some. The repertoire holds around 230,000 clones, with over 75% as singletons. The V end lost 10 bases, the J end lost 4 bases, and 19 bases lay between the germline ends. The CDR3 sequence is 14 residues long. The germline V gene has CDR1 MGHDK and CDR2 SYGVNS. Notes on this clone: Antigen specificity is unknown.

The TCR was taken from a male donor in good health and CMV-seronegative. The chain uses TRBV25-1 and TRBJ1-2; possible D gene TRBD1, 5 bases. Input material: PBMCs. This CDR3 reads CATSTETLLYGYTF. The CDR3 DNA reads TGTGCCACCTCGACAGAGACCCTGCTCTATGGCTACACCTTC.